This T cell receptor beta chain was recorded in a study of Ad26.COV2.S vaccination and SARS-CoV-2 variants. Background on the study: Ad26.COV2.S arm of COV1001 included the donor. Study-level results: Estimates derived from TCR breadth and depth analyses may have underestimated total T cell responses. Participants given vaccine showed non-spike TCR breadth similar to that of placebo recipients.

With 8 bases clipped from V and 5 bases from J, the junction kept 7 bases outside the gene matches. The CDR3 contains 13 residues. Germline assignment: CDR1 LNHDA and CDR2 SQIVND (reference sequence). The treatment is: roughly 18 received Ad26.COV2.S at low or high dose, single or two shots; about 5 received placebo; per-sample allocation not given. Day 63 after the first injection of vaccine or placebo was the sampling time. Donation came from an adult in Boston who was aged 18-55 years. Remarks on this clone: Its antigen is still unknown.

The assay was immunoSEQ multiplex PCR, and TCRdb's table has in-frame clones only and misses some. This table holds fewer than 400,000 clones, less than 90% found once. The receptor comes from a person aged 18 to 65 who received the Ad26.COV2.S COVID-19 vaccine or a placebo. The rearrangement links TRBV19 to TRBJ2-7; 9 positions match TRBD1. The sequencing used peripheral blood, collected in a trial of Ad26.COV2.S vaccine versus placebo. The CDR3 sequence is CASSVGQGNEQYF. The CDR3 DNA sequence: TGTGCCAGTTCTGTAGGACAGGGGAACGAGCAGTACTTC.